This paragraph reports one TCR beta chain. These data originate in a study of blood T cell repertoires in COVID-19. While infection was still active, Seattle patients were enrolled and then followed longitudinally. Authors' methods: For nucleated cells, counts were estimated from reference gene primer amplification. Generated by immunoSEQ multiplex PCR, the TCRdb table keeps only in-frame clones and is missing some. D and trimming were read from the DNA, whereas the V and J calls and clone size are those reported in that table. Here the sample spans about 440,000 clones, more than 70% being singletons. The germline CDR1 and CDR2 sequences are GTSNPN and SVGIG (reference sequence). V was clipped by 2 bases and J by 4 bases; unmatched bases: 2. There are 14 residues in the CDR3.

This clonotype originated in a woman between 45 and 65 years old with COVID-19, enrolled during active disease. The sequencing sample was made of peripheral blood. V is TRBV30 and J is TRBJ1-1; TRBD1 aligns across 12 bases. The CDR3 DNA reads TGTGCCTGGAGTCGGGGACAGGGGGCCACTGAAGCTTTCTTT. Translating gives CAWSRGQGATEAFF.